Listed here are 6 T cell receptor beta chains from one sample, sequenced in a study of T cell repertoires in cytomegalovirus infection. From the reads, TCRdb called clonotypes with MiXCR, one entry per CDR3 protein. The table includes roughly 230,000 distinct CDR3 sequences, approximately 7% detected once. The sequenced sample was PBMCs. The receptor source for this set is a human donor in good health (CMV status not recorded). Some clones in this sample may be carry-over from other donors' samples.

This clonotype has only a few counts. V usage is TRBV6-5 and J usage is TRBJ2-7; 13 positions match TRBD2. The CDR3 extends over 15 amino acids. Germline V CDR1 and CDR2: MNHEY, SVGAGI. V was pared by 7 bases and J by 2 bases, with 5 bases of the junction left unmatched. The CDR3: CASMGLAGKPYEQYF. Written as DNA, the CDR3 is TGTGCCAGCATGGGACTAGCGGGGAAACCCTACGAGCAGTACTTC.

This clonotype was seen more than once but under ten times. The chain combines TRBV29-1 with TRBJ2-1, with 8 bases that match TRBD1. V shed 6 bases, J shed 9 bases, and the junction held 1 base outside the gene matches. Germline lookup yields CDR1 SQVTM and CDR2 ANQGSEA. The length of the CDR3 is 10 residues. Here the CDR3 reads CSVDRGEQFF. CDR3 nucleotide sequence: TGCAGCGTCGACAGGGGTGAGCAGTTCTTC.

This clonotype was counted a few times. This chain connects TRBV6-5 to TRBJ2-5; D assignment may be TRBD1 or TRBD2 (5 bases each). The CDR3 has 16 residues. Trimming took 0 bases from V and 3 from J, leaving 14 bases between them. Germline-derived CDR1 and CDR2 are MNHEY and SVGAGI. CDR3 bases: TGTGCCAGCAGTTACTCGAGGGGCAGGATTGAAGAGACCCAGTACTTC. This encodes CASSYSRGRIEETQYF.

In this sample, this clonotype turned up many times. CDR3 in DNA: TGTGCCAGCAGCTTGGCGCGCGGGGAAGACTACGAGCAGTACTTC. Translation gives CASSLARGEDYEQYF. The chain uses TRBV7-2 and TRBJ2-7; possibly TRBD2 for D (6 bases). Per germline, CDR1 SGHTA and CDR2 FQGNSA. With 3 bases removed from V and 3 bases from J, the gap between germline ends came to 15 bases. The CDR3 loop spans 15 amino acids.

This clonotype was counted ten times or more. The chain couples TRBV7-2 to TRBJ2-1, with TRBD1 as a possible D gene (6 bases). CDR1 is SGHTA and CDR2 is FQGNSA in the germline V gene. The CDR3 spans 13 residues. Trimming took off 3 bases at V and 10 bases at J, with 13 bases between the two ends. The CDR3 coding sequence is TGTGCCAGCAGCTTGGGGGCCAGGGACGAGCAGTTCTTC. Protein sequence: CASSLGARDEQFF.

This clonotype was seen a few times. V gene TRBV5-6 combines with J gene TRBJ2-1, with D perhaps TRBD2 (6 bases). Trimming left V 5 bases short and J 1 base short, with 10 bases between. CDR3 length equals 14 residues. Looked up from germline, CDR1 is SGHDT and CDR2 is YYEEEE. CDR3 in amino acids: CASRGGVSYNEQFF. CDR3 nucleotide sequence: TGTGCCAGCAGAGGAGGGGTATCCTACAATGAGCAGTTCTTC.